The 4 T cell receptor beta chains below were found in one sample sequenced in a study of T cell responses to AZD1222 COVID-19 vaccine. The protocol was immunoSEQ multiplex PCR, while the TCRdb copy is restricted to in-frame clones and leaves out a portion. The repertoire consists of about 59,000 clones, with around 80% occurring once and the leading ten covering approximately 20%. Sequences were derived from peripheral blood, sampled on day 0 of AZD1222 vaccination. The source of these receptors is an adult in good health.

This chain connects TRBV5-4 to TRBJ2-1; 8 bases map to TRBD2. V trimming: 9 bases; J trimming: 6 bases; junction bases outside the gene matches: 11. The CDR3 spans 14 residues. CDR1 SGHNT and CDR2 YYREEE come from the germline V gene (reference sequence). The CDR3 here is CAINGGRLGNEQFF. The CDR3 DNA reads as TGTGCCATCAATGGCGGGAGGTTGGGCAATGAGCAGTTCTTC.

This CDR3 is CASSLVGYEQYF. In DNA, the CDR3 is TGCGCCAGCAGCTTGGTTGGCTACGAGCAGTACTTC. This chain connects TRBV5-1 to TRBJ2-7; D is uncertain. The ends were cut back, 0 bases at V and 3 bases at J, with 4 bases in the middle. This CDR3 is built from 12 residues. Germline CDR1 SGHRS, CDR2 YFSETQ.

CDR3 sequence: CASSGEGGEQYV. The CDR3 nucleotides read TGTGCCAGCAGTGGAGAGGGGGGAGAGCAGTACGTC. The genes are TRBV6-1 and TRBJ2-7, with D perhaps matching TRBD1 or TRBD2 (6 bases each). V was clipped by 4 bases and J by 7 bases, with 11 bases between them. This CDR3 comprises 12 residues. The germline V gene encodes CDR1 MNHNS and CDR2 SASEGT.

The chain joins TRBV2 to TRBJ2-7, with D hard to call. The germline V gene encodes CDR1 SNHLY and CDR2 FYNNEI. The V end lost 0 bases, the J end lost 0 bases, and 3 bases lay between the germline ends. This CDR3 has 13 residues. In DNA, the CDR3 is TGTGCCAGCAGTGAAGCGTTCTCCTACGAGCAGTACTTC. Translated: CASSEAFSYEQYF.